This is a list of T cell receptor beta chains from one sample in a study of blood T cell repertoires in COVID-19. Sequencing used immunoSEQ multiplex PCR; TCRdb keeps in-frame clones, though not all of them. The sample has 270,000 or so clones, 90% seen once; the top ten hold around 1.9%. The source material was peripheral blood. These TCRs come from a woman aged 55-69 years with COVID-19, enrolled during active disease. Both conserved end residues are part of each CDR3. A D gene is named only where the DNA matches it firmly. Clone size appears in some rows only: once, few, many, or a class for an expanded clone.

j_gene | d_gene | abundance | v_gene | CDR3aa | CDR3nt
TRBJ1-1 | TRBD1 | few | TRBV5-1 | CASSIGQVVVMNTEAFF | TGCGCCAGCAGCATCGGACAGGTGGTAGTAATGAACACTGAAGCTTTCTTT
TRBJ2-5 | - | once | TRBV2 | CASITRVQETQYF | TGTGCCTCAATTACCAGGGTTCAGGAGACCCAGTACTTC
TRBJ2-3 | TRBD2 | - | TRBV6-6 | CASRETRGGTDTQYF | TGTGCCAGCAGAGAAACGCGGGGGGGCACAGATACGCAGTATTTT
TRBJ1-2 | - | - | TRBV12-3/TRBV12-4 | CASRPGRGYGYTF | TGTGCCAGCAGACCCGGGAGGGGATATGGCTACACCTTC
TRBJ1-5 | TRBD1 | - | TRBV6-5 | CASSPGGPNQPQHF | TGTGCCAGCAGCCCAGGGGGCCCCAATCAGCCCCAGCATTTT
TRBJ2-2 | TRBD1 | - | TRBV5-1 | CASTRDSLTGELFF | TGCGCCAGCACACGGGACAGTTTGACCGGGGAGCTGTTTTTT
TRBJ2-1 | - | - | TRBV7-2 | CASSLTQVYNEQFF | TGTGCCAGCAGCTTAACACAGGTCTACAATGAGCAGTTCTTC
TRBJ2-4 | - | - | TRBV4-1 | CASSNPGQSQYF | TGCGCCAGCAGCAACCCCGGACAGTCTCAGTACTTC
TRBJ1-6 | - | - | TRBV7-2 | CASSLRPARDSPLHF | TGTGCCAGCAGCTTAAGACCAGCACGGGATTCACCCCTCCACTTT
TRBJ1-1 | TRBD1 | - | TRBV5-6 | CASSGGTGGQMNTEAFF | TGTGCCAGCAGCGGAGGGACAGGGGGCCAGATGAACACTGAAGCTTTCTTT
TRBJ1-5 | - | few | TRBV5-5 | CASSLAGIGDQPQHF | TGTGCCAGCAGCTTGGCAGGGATTGGGGATCAGCCCCAGCATTTT
TRBJ1-2 | - | - | TRBV7-2 | CASSEDFYGYTF | TGTGCCAGCAGCGAGGACTTTTATGGCTACACCTTC
TRBJ1-6 | - | - | TRBV7-2 | CASSFLGGPAPLHF | TGTGCCAGCAGCTTCCTCGGCGGCCCCGCACCCCTCCACTTT
TRBJ1-5 | TRBD1 | - | TRBV5-1 | CASSNTGGNQPQHF | TGCGCCAGCAGCAACACAGGGGGCAATCAGCCCCAGCATTTT
TRBJ1-5 | TRBD1 | - | TRBV7-9 | CASSLEAGGWHF | TGTGCCAGCAGCTTAGAGGCAGGGGGATGGCATTTT
TRBJ1-3 | - | - | TRBV4-2 | CASTPEGSGRSGNTIYF | TGTGCCAGCACGCCAGAGGGGAGCGGGCGCTCTGGAAACACCATATATTTT
TRBJ2-1 | TRBD2 | - | TRBV10-2 | CASSESTSGGEQFF | TGCGCCAGCAGTGAGTCAACTAGCGGGGGGGAGCAGTTCTTC
TRBJ1-4 | TRBD1 | - | TRBV5-6 | CASSQPRGQANEKLFF | TGTGCCAGCAGCCAACCCAGGGGGCAAGCTAATGAAAAACTGTTTTTT
TRBJ2-7 | - | - | TRBV6-1 | CASSEAMSGVTYEQYF | TGTGCCAGCAGTGAAGCCATGTCAGGGGTCACCTACGAGCAGTACTTC
TRBJ1-5 | TRBD1 | - | TRBV4-2 | CASRGQAGGIDQPQHF | TGTGCCAGCAGGGGGCAGGCAGGGGGCATTGATCAGCCCCAGCATTTT
TRBJ2-1 | TRBD1 | - | TRBV5-4 | CASSQEQGSDEQFF | TGTGCCAGCAGCCAAGAACAGGGGTCAGATGAGCAGTTCTTC
TRBJ1-2 | TRBD1 | - | TRBV19 | CASSTIDRANYGYTF | TGTGCCAGTAGTACTATTGACAGGGCTAACTATGGCTACACCTTC
TRBJ1-5 | TRBD1 | - | TRBV4-2 | CASSLTGTGNQPQHF | TGTGCCAGCAGTCTTACCGGGACAGGGAATCAGCCCCAGCATTTT
TRBJ2-7 | - | once | TRBV6-5 | CASSYVRAPYEQYF | TGTGCCAGCAGTTACGTTCGCGCCCCCTACGAGCAGTACTTC
TRBJ1-1 | TRBD1 | - | TRBV4-3 | CASSQTGQGRAAFF | TGCGCCAGCAGCCAGACGGGACAGGGGAGGGCGGCTTTCTTT
TRBJ1-2 | - | - | TRBV28 | CASSFYSYGYTF | TGTGCCAGCAGTTTTTATAGTTATGGCTACACCTTC
TRBJ1-6 | TRBD1 | once | TRBV6-6 | CASSYGTGVGSPLHF | TGTGCCAGCAGTTATGGGACAGGAGTAGGTTCACCCCTCCACTTT
TRBJ1-1 | - | - | TRBV29-1 | CSVAYQGPEAFF | TGCAGCGTTGCGTATCAGGGGCCTGAAGCTTTCTTT
TRBJ1-2 | TRBD1 | - | TRBV2 | CASSGTGMVYTF | TGTGCCAGCTCGGGGACAGGGATGGTATACACCTTC
TRBJ1-1 | - | - | TRBV9 | CASSVAGTPGGTEAFF | TGTGCCAGCAGCGTAGCAGGGACTCCGGGGGGCACTGAAGCTTTCTTT
TRBJ1-1 | - | - | TRBV10-3 | CATGKDNTEAFF | TGTGCCACCGGGAAAGATAACACTGAAGCTTTCTTT
TRBJ2-5 | - | - | TRBV19 | CASSRTWEETQYF | TGTGCCAGTAGTCGAACATGGGAGGAGACCCAGTACTTC
TRBJ1-1 | - | - | TRBV19 | CASTSLSFNTEAFF | TGTGCCAGTACCTCGCTGAGTTTCAACACTGAAGCTTTCTTT
TRBJ1-2 | TRBD1 | - | TRBV7-8 | CASSLGTGTPDYTF | TGTGCCAGCAGCTTAGGGACAGGGACCCCCGACTACACCTTC
TRBJ2-1 | TRBD1 | many | TRBV20-1 | CSASSPGTDYNEQFF | TGCAGTGCTAGTTCCCCCGGGACAGACTACAATGAGCAGTTCTTC
TRBJ2-3 | - | - | TRBV9 | CASSGYFTDTQYF | TGTGCCAGCAGCGGATACTTCACAGATACGCAGTATTTT
TRBJ2-7 | TRBD1 | once | TRBV4-1 | CASSQDLVTGRSDEQYF | TGCGCCAGCAGCCAAGATCTTGTGACAGGGCGCTCCGACGAGCAGTACTTC
TRBJ1-1 | TRBD1 | - | TRBV30 | CAWSPNRGEAFF | TGTGCCTGGAGTCCAAACAGGGGTGAAGCTTTCTTT
TRBJ1-1 | - | - | TRBV19 | CAIRENTEAFF | TGTGCCATACGGGAGAACACTGAAGCTTTCTTT
TRBJ2-2 | - | - | TRBV5-5 | CASSLADFSYGELFF | TGTGCCAGCAGCTTGGCCGACTTTAGCTACGGGGAGCTGTTTTTT